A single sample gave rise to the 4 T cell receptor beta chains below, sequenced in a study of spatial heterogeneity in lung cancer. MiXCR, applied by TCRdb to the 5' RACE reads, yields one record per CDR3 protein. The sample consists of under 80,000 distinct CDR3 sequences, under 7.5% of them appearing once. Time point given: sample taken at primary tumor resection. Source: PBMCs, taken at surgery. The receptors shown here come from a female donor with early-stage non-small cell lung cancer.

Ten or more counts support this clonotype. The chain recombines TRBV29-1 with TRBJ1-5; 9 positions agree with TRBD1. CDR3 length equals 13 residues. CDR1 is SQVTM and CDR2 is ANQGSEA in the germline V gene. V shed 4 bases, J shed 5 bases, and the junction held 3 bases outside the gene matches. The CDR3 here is CSVGDRADQPQHF. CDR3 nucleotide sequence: TGCAGCGTTGGGGACAGGGCAGATCAGCCCCAGCATTTT.

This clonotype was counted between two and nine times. This chain's CDR3 is CAIREPGLAGGRPYEQYF. The CDR3, as DNA: TGTGCCATCAGAGAACCGGGACTAGCGGGAGGAAGGCCCTACGAGCAGTACTTC. The V call is TRBV10-3, the J call TRBJ2-7; 15 bases line up with TRBD2. The CDR3 runs to 18 residues. Germline values: CDR1 ENHRY, CDR2 SYGVKD. Losses at the gene ends were 6 bases for V and 2 bases for J; bases not matched to a gene: 11.

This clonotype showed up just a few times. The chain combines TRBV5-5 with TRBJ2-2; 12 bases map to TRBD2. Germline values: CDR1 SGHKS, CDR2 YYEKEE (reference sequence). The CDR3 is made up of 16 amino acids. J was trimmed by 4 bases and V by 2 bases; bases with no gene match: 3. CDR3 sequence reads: CASSLLAGGSTGELFF. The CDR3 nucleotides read TGTGCCAGCAGCTTACTAGCGGGAGGATCCACCGGGGAGCTGTTTTTT.

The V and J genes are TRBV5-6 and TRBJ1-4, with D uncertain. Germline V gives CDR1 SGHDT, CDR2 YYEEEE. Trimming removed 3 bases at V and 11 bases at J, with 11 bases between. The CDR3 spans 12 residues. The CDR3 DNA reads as TGTGCCAGCAGCTCCCAACCGGATAAACTGTTTTTT. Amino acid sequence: CASSSQPDKLFF.